A single sample is the source of the 23 T cell receptor beta chains below, sequenced in a study of T cells in Graves' hyperthyroidism and ophthalmopathy. Using RNA transcripts as the source, TCR beta CDR3 regions were amplified. First-round RT-PCR of the TCR CDR3 relied on the HTBI primer set. MiXCR, applied by TCRdb to the multiplex PCR reads, yields one record per CDR3 protein. The table has 640,000 or so distinct CDR3 sequences, 13% to 15% seen once; the top ten hold roughly 7%. The sequenced sample was blood. The receptors come from a woman aged 18-35 years with Graves' ophthalmopathy.

This clonotype was counted only a few times. V usage is TRBV7-2 and J usage is TRBJ1-3; D is possibly TRBD1 (5 bases). Germline V gene sequence: CDR1 SGHTA, CDR2 FQGNSA. The CDR3 contains 14 residues. Trimming removed 5 bases at V and 0 bases at J, with 8 bases between. CDR3 amino acids: CASSRDRSGNTIYF. The CDR3 nucleotides are TGTGCCAGCAGCAGGGACCGCTCTGGAAACACCATATATTTT.

This clonotype was detected only a few times. The genes are TRBV6-6 and TRBJ1-5; 7 positions agree with TRBD1. CDR1 is MNHNY, CDR2 SVGAGI, per germline (reference sequence). V lost 7 bases to trimming and J lost 4 bases; unmatched junction nucleotides: 7. This CDR3 has 14 residues. The CDR3 nucleotides read TGTGCCAGCAATCCGACAGGGCAGAATCAGCCCCAGCATTTT. Amino acids: CASNPTGQNQPQHF.

This clonotype was observed many times. The J gene is TRBJ2-4, the V gene TRBV11-3, with D possibly called TRBD1 or TRBD2 (5 bases each). Looked up from germline, CDR1 is SGHNT and CDR2 is YENEEA. Trimming cost V 8 bases and J 6 bases, with 14 bases left between them. The CDR3 consists of 13 residues. CDR3 DNA sequence: TGTGCCAGCGGCCCCCGGGACGGAAACATTCAGTACTTC. Translated, it gives CASGPRDGNIQYF.

The rearrangement joins TRBV5-5 to TRBJ1-2; D perhaps matches TRBD1 (5 bases). CDR1 and CDR2 (germline): SGHKS, YYEKEE (reference sequence). The CDR3 consists of 14 residues. V lost 0 bases to trimming and J lost 3 bases, with 9 bases between them. The chain's CDR3 is CASSLAGHDYGYTF. DNA for the CDR3: TGTGCCAGCAGCTTGGCCGGACATGACTATGGCTACACCTTC.

This clonotype was found a few times. The J gene is TRBJ1-3, the V gene TRBV2; D call uncertain. This CDR3 region has 15 residues. Trimming removed 3 bases at V and 0 bases at J, with 9 bases between. The germline gives CDR1 SNHLY, CDR2 FYNNEI. CDR3: CASSEPRFSGNTIYF. The CDR3 DNA follows: TGTGCCAGCAGTGAGCCACGGTTCTCTGGAAACACCATATATTTT.

V usage is TRBV28 and J usage is TRBJ2-5, with 9 bases matching TRBD1. Germline-derived CDR1 and CDR2 are MDHEN and SYDVKM. Trimming cost V 6 bases and J 5 bases; bases outside gene matches: 10. This CDR3 spans 15 amino acids. CDR3 residues: CASSPGTGQLETQYF. CDR3 nucleotides: TGTGCCAGCAGCCCCGGGACAGGGCAATTGGAGACCCAGTACTTC.

Regarding this clonotype: The missing conserved phenylalanine or tryptophan at the end of this CDR3 makes a read error likely. The DNA for the CDR3 is TGCGCCACCAGGGGACCTTTGAACACTGAAGCTTTCCTT. Protein: CATRGPLNTEAFL. This chain connects TRBV5-1 to TRBJ1-1; weak D call: TRBD1 (6 bases). V gave up 9 bases and J gave up 0 bases, with 12 bases separating them. Looked up from germline, CDR1 is SGHRS and CDR2 is YFSETQ. The CDR3 is 13 amino acids.

This clonotype showed up many times. This chain connects TRBV7-9 to TRBJ2-1, with D hard to call. The CDR3 consists of 14 residues. Germline V gene data show CDR1 as SEHNR and CDR2 as FQNEAQ (reference sequence). Trimming cost V 3 bases and J 0 bases, with 6 bases left between them. CDR3 protein: CASSLSASYNEQFF. Written as DNA, the CDR3 is TGTGCCAGCAGCTTGTCGGCCTCCTACAATGAGCAGTTCTTC.

There are a few counts of this clonotype. This chain uses TRBV6-1 with TRBJ1-2; D gene uncertain. Germline CDR1 MNHNS, CDR2 SASEGT. Trimming shortened V by 2 bases and J by 4 bases, and 11 bases separated the two germline ends. The CDR3 is 14 amino acids. CDR3 in amino acids: CASSEQSGPYGYTF. The CDR3 DNA follows: TGTGCCAGCAGTGAACAGAGCGGGCCCTATGGCTACACCTTC.

This clonotype was observed at least ten times. The chain has TRBV5-1 and TRBJ1-2, with TRBD1 matching over 10 bases. V trimming: 0 bases; J trimming: 0 bases; junction bases outside the gene matches: 8. Germline-derived CDR1 and CDR2 are SGHRS and YFSETQ. The CDR3 contains 18 residues. CDR3 DNA sequence: TGCGCCAGCAGCTTGGGCCCCTTGGGACAGGGGCCTAACTATGGCTACACCTTC. It is translated as CASSLGPLGQGPNYGYTF.

This clonotype was seen more than once but under ten times. This chain's CDR3 is CAVATSQYPDTQYF. As DNA, the CDR3 is TGTGCCGTCGCGACATCACAGTATCCAGATACGCAGTATTTT. The chain is built from TRBV6-1 and TRBJ2-3; no reliable D call. This CDR3 is 14 amino acids long. From germline, CDR1 is MNHNS and CDR2 SASEGT. V was cut by 11 bases and J by 4 bases, with 19 bases left in between.

This rearrangement joins TRBV25-1 to TRBJ2-1; D may match TRBD1 or TRBD2 (5 bases each). V dropped 4 bases and J dropped 4 bases, with 20 bases sitting between them. Germline V gene lookup returns CDR1 MGHDK and CDR2 SYGVNS. This CDR3 region has 17 residues. In DNA form, the CDR3 reads TGTGCCAGCAGTGCCCCAAGTGGGGGTTTGAGATACAATGAGCAGTTCTTC. It yields the protein CASSAPSGGLRYNEQFF.

Many counts were recorded for this clonotype. The chain carries TRBV27 and TRBJ2-3, with 7 bases aligning to TRBD1. With 3 bases clipped from V and 2 bases from J, the junction kept 8 bases outside the gene matches. This CDR3 is 16 amino acids long. Germline CDR1 is MNHEY and CDR2 is SMNVEV (reference sequence). Written as DNA, the CDR3 is TGTGCCAGCAGTTTTGATTCGGACAGGTCCACAGATACGCAGTATTTT. Protein sequence: CASSFDSDRSTDTQYF.

In its sample, this clonotype was seen a few times. The rearrangement joins TRBV7-9 to TRBJ2-1; 9 positions agree with TRBD2. The V segment lost 0 bases and the J segment 2 bases; nucleotides outside the gene matches: 8. This CDR3 is 18 amino acids long. Germline lookup yields CDR1 SEHNR and CDR2 FQNEAQ (reference sequence). CDR3 sequence: CASSLAAPLAGPYNEQFF. The CDR3 DNA is TGTGCCAGCAGCTTAGCGGCTCCGCTAGCGGGACCCTACAATGAGCAGTTCTTC.

This clonotype has a count of ten or more. The V call is TRBV6-1, the J call TRBJ2-3, with no clear D. Trimming stripped 1 base from V and 0 bases from J, with 14 bases between. The CDR3 is 17 amino acids. Per germline, CDR1 MNHNS and CDR2 SASEGT. The chain's CDR3 is CASSEEISAPSTDTQYF. The CDR3 DNA is TGTGCCAGCAGTGAAGAAATCTCAGCGCCCAGCACAGATACGCAGTATTTT.

This clonotype has only a few counts. The genes are TRBV7-8 and TRBJ1-2; no firm D call. The germline V and J ends were trimmed by 4 bases and 7 bases, with 10 bases remaining between them. The CDR3 runs to 12 residues. CDR1 and CDR2 (germline): SGHVS, FQNEAQ. CDR3 sequence (DNA): TGTGCCAGCAGCTCCACGCGGAGTGGCTACACCTTC. It encodes CASSSTRSGYTF.

This clonotype turned up a few times. This chain links TRBV6-2 or TRBV6-3 with TRBJ1-4; tentatively, D is TRBD1 (5 bases). CDR3 length: 18 residues. Trimming left V 0 bases short and J 0 bases short, with 14 bases between. The germline V gene has CDR1 MNHEY and CDR2 SVGEGT. CDR3 sequence: CASSYSKGRSATNEKLFF. DNA of the CDR3: TGTGCCAGCAGTTACTCGAAGGGGCGGAGCGCAACTAATGAAAAACTGTTTTTT.

The chain couples TRBV29-1 to TRBJ1-5; the D gene is possibly TRBD1 (5 bases). CDR1 is SQVTM and CDR2 is ANQGSEA in the germline V gene. CDR3 size: 12 residues. V dropped 5 bases and J dropped 12 bases, with 17 bases sitting between them. In DNA form, the CDR3 reads TGCAGCGTTATAGGGGCACCCGGGGGCCAGCATTTT. As protein: CSVIGAPGGQHF.

This clonotype was seen many times. J is TRBJ2-7 and V is TRBV15; TRBD1 matches 10 bases. The CDR3 is 15 amino acids. CDR1 and CDR2 (germline): LNHNV, YYDKDF (reference sequence). Trimming cost V 1 base and J 3 bases; bases outside gene matches: 3. CDR3 nucleotide sequence: TGTGCCACCAGCAGAGCCGGGGACAGGGGCTACGAGCAGTACTTC. The encoded protein is CATSRAGDRGYEQYF.

This clonotype was picked up many times. The V call is TRBV5-1, the J call TRBJ2-2; D call uncertain. This CDR3 region has 14 residues. V lost 4 bases and J lost 4, with 11 bases in between. The germline gives CDR1 SGHRS, CDR2 YFSETQ. CDR3 sequence: CASSLTPATGELFF. CDR3 sequence (DNA): TGCGCCAGCAGCCTGACTCCGGCCACCGGGGAGCTGTTTTTT.

The J gene is TRBJ2-7, the V gene TRBV18, with a tentative D call TRBD2 (6 bases). CDR1 and CDR2 from the germline V gene are KGHSH and LQKENI. The CDR3 is 16 residues long. V was shortened by 3 bases and J by 0 bases, with 15 bases between the two germline ends. CDR3 region: CASSPYSGFSSYEQYF. The CDR3 coding sequence is TGTGCCAGCTCACCTTACAGCGGGTTCAGCTCCTACGAGCAGTACTTC.

This clonotype was counted only a few times. V usage is TRBV12-3 or TRBV12-4 and J usage is TRBJ2-7; 10 bases agree with TRBD1. V lost 6 bases to trimming and J lost 1 base; unmatched junction nucleotides: 6. The CDR3 has 15 residues. The CDR3 sequence is CASSTGQGRSYEQYF. Here the CDR3 DNA reads TGTGCCAGCAGCACGGGACAGGGGCGATCCTACGAGCAGTACTTC.

This clonotype was counted ten times or more. The rearrangement links TRBV7-9 to TRBJ2-3; maybe TRBD2 (6 bases). This CDR3 has 17 residues. CDR1 and CDR2 from the germline V gene are SEHNR and FQNEAQ (reference sequence). V was trimmed by 4 bases and J by 0 bases, leaving 17 bases between them. The CDR3 reads CASSSRGSGSSTDTQYF. Here the CDR3 DNA reads TGTGCCAGCAGCTCCCGCGGTAGCGGTTCTAGCACAGATACGCAGTATTTT.